This T cell receptor beta chain derives from a study of T cells after yellow fever vaccination. Study results and caveats: Among all clonotypes, a small share was observed in both CD4 and CD8 compartments.

Remarks on this clonotype: The antigen is not known.

V lost 0 bases, J lost 0 bases, and 4 bases stayed unmatched. Germline V lookup: CDR1 SGHAT, CDR2 FQNNGV. This CDR3 is 18 amino acids long. MiXCR, run by TCRdb on the 5' RACE reads, gives a single entry per CDR3 protein. The repertoire consists of tens of thousands of distinct CDR3 sequences, with approximately 7.5% occurring once and the leading ten covering 41%. The V call is TRBV11-2, the J call TRBJ2-1; TRBD2 matches 11 bases. This clonotype was sampled from a man younger than 45 who received the YFV17D yellow fever vaccine. The sample here was CD8+ T cells sorted from PBMCs, taken on the day of the yellow fever booster vaccination. The CDR3 sequence is CASSLEGLAVSSYNEQFF. Written as DNA, the CDR3 is TGTGCCAGCAGCTTAGAGGGACTAGCGGTTAGCTCCTACAATGAGCAGTTCTTC. Based on the CDR3 plus reference TRBV11-2 and TRBJ2-1, the full variable domain is EAGVAQSPRYKIIEKRQSVAFWCNPISGHATLYWYQQILGQGPKLLIQFQNNGVVDDSQLPKDRFSAERLKGVDSTLKIQPAKLEDSAVYLCASSLEGLAVSSYNEQFFGPGTRLTVL.